Listed below are T cell receptor beta chains from one sample, sequenced in a study of CD8 T cells in ankylosing spondylitis. TCRdb processed the 5' RACE reads anew with MiXCR; each CDR3 protein has one entry. In the table there are over 700,000 distinct CDR3 sequences, roughly 19% of which are singletons. The sequenced sample was blood, either unsorted or a sorted T cell fraction (not recorded which). The receptors derive from a male donor with ankylosing spondylitis. Both conserved end residues are part of each CDR3. Each record gives: clone size, V gene, D gene, J gene, CDR3 protein, CDR3 DNA. The D gene is left open where the match is weak. Rows give clone size only sometimes, using once, few, many, or a class for an expanded clone.

>.|TRBV29-1|.|TRBJ2-3
CSVEQAPTDTQYF
TGCAGCGTTGAACAGGCCCCCACAGATACGCAGTATTTT
>.|TRBV27|.|TRBJ2-7
CASSLDFWNEQYF
TGTGCCAGCAGTTTAGACTTCTGGAACGAGCAGTACTTC
>.|TRBV7-6|.|TRBJ1-1
CASSLAVGVVLNTEAFF
TGTGCCAGCAGCTTAGCCGTGGGGGTTGTTCTGAACACTGAAGCTTTCTTT
>.|TRBV19|TRBD1|TRBJ1-1
CASSPREGASGAFF
TGTGCCAGTAGCCCCCGGGAGGGGGCTTCGGGAGCTTTCTTT
>.|TRBV5-1|.|TRBJ2-1
CASSSNLGWQFF
TGCGCCAGCAGCTCCAACTTGGGTTGGCAGTTCTTC
>few|TRBV5-1|.|TRBJ2-2
CASKGDSGTGELFF
TGCGCCAGCAAGGGAGACTCCGGGACCGGGGAGCTGTTTTTT
>few|TRBV5-1|.|TRBJ1-6
CASSLMTGSNSPLHF
TGCGCCAGCAGCTTAATGACAGGCTCGAATTCACCCCTCCACTTT
>.|TRBV7-9|TRBD2|TRBJ2-7
CASSRHLAGVSEQYF
TGTGCCAGCAGCCGACACCTAGCGGGAGTCTCCGAGCAGTACTTC
>.|TRBV7-9|TRBD2|TRBJ2-1
CASSYRDPTSDEQFF
TGTGCCAGCAGTTACCGGGACCCCACTAGCGATGAGCAGTTCTTC
>few|TRBV29-1|.|TRBJ2-1
CSVELPPPLSSYNEQFF
TGCAGCGTTGAACTCCCCCCGCCCCTAAGCTCCTACAATGAGCAGTTCTTC
>.|TRBV28|.|TRBJ1-1
CASSLIGKGTEAFF
TGTGCCAGCAGTTTGATTGGAAAGGGGACTGAAGCTTTCTTT
>few|TRBV5-6|TRBD2|TRBJ2-7
CASSFLTAGDEQYF
TGTGCCAGCAGCTTCTTGACAGCGGGGGACGAGCAGTACTTC
>few|TRBV20-1|.|TRBJ1-6
CSARELAGNSPLHF
TGCAGTGCTAGAGAGTTGGCAGGGAATTCACCCCTCCACTTT
>.|TRBV6-1|.|TRBJ1-5
CASNKAGGSNQPQHF
TGTGCCAGCAACAAGGCAGGAGGCAGCAATCAGCCCCAGCATTTT
>.|TRBV6-1|TRBD1|TRBJ2-7
CASPTGTDPYEQYF
TGTGCCAGCCCAACCGGGACAGACCCTTACGAGCAGTACTTC